These 26 T cell receptor beta chains share one sample of origin, sequenced in a study of blood T cells in healthy people across ages. The authors ran a second PCR of roughly 6 to 12 cycles using a sample-barcoded 5' primer and a J-beta primer mix. Each CDR3 protein is one row after TCRdb ran MiXCR on the 5' RACE reads. The repertoire holds about 970,000 distinct CDR3 sequences, with roughly 51% as singletons. The specimen sequenced was blood. Receptors were obtained from an older woman in good health.

The chain combines TRBV6-1 with TRBJ2-1, with 8 bases that match TRBD1. Germline V lookup: CDR1 MNHNS, CDR2 SASEGT. With 5 bases clipped from V and 8 bases from J, the junction kept 8 bases outside the gene matches. The CDR3 runs 14 residues. CDR3 nucleotides: TGTGCCAGCAGTTTCGACAGGGGTGGCCATGAGCAGTTCTTC. Its protein is CASSFDRGGHEQFF.

This clonotype was detected only a few times. The V call is TRBV6-6, the J call TRBJ2-4, with 7 nucleotides matching TRBD1. The germline V gene has CDR1 MNHNY and CDR2 SVGAGI (reference sequence). V dropped 4 bases and J dropped 5; count of bases not matched to a gene: 2. CDR3 size: 13 residues. This CDR3 is CASSSTGQNIQYF. In DNA, the CDR3 is TGTGCCAGCAGTTCGACAGGGCAAAACATTCAGTACTTC.

The rearrangement uses TRBV2 and TRBJ2-3; D is unresolved. Germline lookup yields CDR1 SNHLY and CDR2 FYNNEI. Trimming left V 7 bases short and J 0 bases short, with 8 bases between. This CDR3 is built from 13 residues. CDR3 amino acids: CASMFPSTDTQYF. The CDR3 DNA reads as TGTGCCAGCATGTTCCCTAGCACAGATACGCAGTATTTT.

The J gene is TRBJ2-7, the V gene TRBV21-1; the DNA was not compared with TRBD2, the D call given in the table. TRBV21-1 is a pseudogene. CDR3 length equals 20 residues. Here the CDR3 DNA reads TGTGCCAGCAGCAAAGCGGTCCACCCGGGTAGGACTAGCTATTCCTACGAGCAGTACTTC. Amino acids: CASSKAVHPGRTSYSYEQYF.

This chain links TRBV4-1 with TRBJ1-4; 7 nucleotides align to TRBD1. V trimming: 1 base; J trimming: 8 bases; junction bases outside the gene matches: 7. Germline V CDR1 and CDR2: MGHRA, YSYEKL. The CDR3 extends over 15 amino acids. The CDR3 region is CASSQVARGAEKLFF. The CDR3 nucleotides are TGCGCCAGCAGCCAAGTAGCCAGGGGGGCCGAAAAACTGTTTTTT.

Only a few counts were recorded for this clonotype. The chain employs TRBV18 and TRBJ1-1; no firm D call. Per germline, CDR1 KGHSH and CDR2 LQKENI. Trimming removed 2 bases from V and 5 bases from J, with 15 bases in between. The length of the CDR3 is 15 residues. The CDR3 nucleotides are TGTGCCAGCTCACCAACGGCCCTGGGGAGGACTGAAGCTTTCTTT. Amino acid sequence: CASSPTALGRTEAFF. Combining the CDR3 with reference TRBV18 and TRBJ1-1 gives the whole variable domain NAGVMQNPRHLVRRRGQEARLRCSPMKGHSHVYWYRQLPEEGLKFMVYLQKENIIDESGMPKERFSAEFPKEGPSILRIQQVVRGDSAAYFCASSPTALGRTEAFFGQGTRLTVV.

The rearrangement joins TRBV28 to TRBJ1-5; perhaps TRBD1 as D (6 bases). CDR3 length: 15 amino acids. The ends were cut back, 6 bases at V and 4 bases at J, with 16 bases in the middle. Germline CDR1 MDHEN, CDR2 SYDVKM. DNA of the CDR3: TGTGCCAGCAGAGAAGGAGGGGGGAGTAATCAGCCCCAGCATTTT. It is translated as CASREGGGSNQPQHF. Complete variable domain (other parts from reference TRBV28 and TRBJ1-5): DVKVTQSSRYLVKRTGEKVFLECVQDMDHENMFWYRQDPGLGLRLIYFSYDVKMKEKGDIPEGYSVSREKKERFSLILESASTNQTSMYLCASREGGGSNQPQHFGDGTRLSIL.

The genes are TRBV3-1 and TRBJ2-1, with 8 bases identical to TRBD2. CDR1 is LGHDT and CDR2 is YNNKEL in the germline V gene (reference sequence). V dropped 1 base and J dropped 15; count of bases not matched to a gene: 11. The CDR3 loop spans 14 amino acids. CDR3 nucleotides: TGTGCCAGCAGCCAAGGTTGGACTAGCCCGAAGCGGTTCTTC. Protein: CASSQGWTSPKRFF.

Only a few counts were recorded for this clonotype. The chain carries TRBV2 and TRBJ1-5; D might be TRBD1 (6 bases). The germline CDR1 and CDR2 sequences are SNHLY and FYNNEI. CDR3 length: 15 amino acids. The V end lost 6 bases, the J end lost 3 bases, and 15 bases lay between the germline ends. The CDR3 protein is CASRPRDTLNQPQHF. The CDR3 region has the DNA TGTGCCAGCAGGCCCCGGGACACACTCAATCAGCCCCAGCATTTT. Full variable domain (outside the CDR3, taken from reference TRBV2 and TRBJ1-5): EPEVTQTPSHQVTQMGQEVILRCVPISNHLYFYWYRQILGQKVEFLVSFYNNEISEKSEIFDDQFSVERPDGSNFTLKIRSTKLEDSAMYFCASRPRDTLNQPQHFGDGTRLSIL.

This chain links TRBV15 with TRBJ2-6; D might be TRBD1 (6 bases). V was shortened by 1 base and J by 4 bases, with 8 bases between the two germline ends. Germline V lookup: CDR1 LNHNV, CDR2 YYDKDF (reference sequence). This CDR3 is 15 amino acids long. CDR3 region: CATSRVGQGANVLTF. As DNA, the CDR3 is TGTGCCACCAGCAGAGTGGGACAAGGGGCCAACGTCCTGACTTTC.

This clonotype has ten or more counts. The chain recombines TRBV27 with TRBJ2-7; 9 bases align to TRBD2. J lost 8 bases, V lost 5 bases, and 13 bases had no gene match. Germline V CDR1 and CDR2: MNHEY, SMNVEV (reference sequence). There are 15 residues in the CDR3. CDR3 in DNA: TGTGCCAGCAGTGGACAAGATAGCGGGAGAAGCCAGCAGTACTTC. Residues: CASSGQDSGRSQQYF.

J is TRBJ2-5 and V is TRBV7-9; D gene unclear. V was clipped by 1 base and J by 5 bases, with 17 bases between them. Per germline, CDR1 SEHNR and CDR2 FQNEAQ (reference sequence). The length of the CDR3 is 16 residues. The CDR3 DNA is TGTGCCAGCAGCTTAGTAATTCTGCAACTGAGGGAGACCCAGTACTTC. Protein product: CASSLVILQLRETQYF.

The rearrangement uses TRBV4-1 and TRBJ2-1; D call uncertain. Germline V gives CDR1 MGHRA, CDR2 YSYEKL. The CDR3 runs to 15 residues. The ends were cut back, 0 bases at V and 4 bases at J, with 10 bases in the middle. The CDR3 protein is CASSQDHGNYNEQFF. Here the CDR3 DNA reads TGCGCCAGCAGCCAAGATCACGGCAATTACAATGAGCAGTTCTTC.

The rearrangement uses TRBV3-1 and TRBJ1-2, with D uncertain. The germline V gene encodes CDR1 LGHDT and CDR2 YNNKEL (reference sequence). This CDR3 has 15 residues. V was shortened by 2 bases and J by 4 bases, with 14 bases between the two germline ends. DNA for the CDR3: TGTGCCAGCAGCCAACTTGGAATCGGGTTCTATGGCTACACCTTC. It yields the protein CASSQLGIGFYGYTF.

The chain recombines TRBV5-6 with TRBJ2-4, with 7 bases fitting TRBD1. The J call is in doubt because the DNA end fits TRBJ2-7 better. CDR1 and CDR2 from the germline V gene are SGHDT and YYEEEE. The CDR3 loop spans 14 amino acids. The CDR3 loop reads CASSLEGQTYEQYF. As DNA, the CDR3 is TGTGCCAGCAGCTTGGAGGGACAGACCTACGAGCAGTACTTC.

This clonotype has just a few counts. V gene TRBV7-9 combines with J gene TRBJ2-5; possible D gene TRBD1, 6 bases. The germline CDR1 and CDR2 sequences are SEHNR and FQNEAQ (reference sequence). V lost 11 bases and J lost 1, with 14 bases in between. CDR3 length: 13 amino acids. Here the CDR3 reads CAFIDRPQETQYF. The CDR3 DNA reads TGTGCCTTCATAGACAGGCCCCAAGAGACCCAGTACTTC.

In its sample, this clonotype was seen a few times. J is TRBJ2-6 and V is TRBV18; 8 bases match TRBD1. CDR1 and CDR2 (germline): KGHSH, LQKENI. The ends lost 3 bases at V and 0 bases at J; junction bases unmatched: 4. The CDR3 is 17 amino acids. The DNA of the CDR3 is TGTGCCAGCTCACCCCGGACAGGGAGCTCTGGGGCCAACGTCCTGACTTTC. This codes for CASSPRTGSSGANVLTF.

This chain uses TRBV24-1 with TRBJ2-7, with D tentatively TRBD1 (6 bases). From germline, CDR1 is KGHDR and CDR2 SFDVKD. Deletions cut 5 bases from V and 2 bases from J, with 15 bases between. This CDR3 spans 15 amino acids. The CDR3 loop is CATSARTEFTYEQYF. DNA for the CDR3: TGTGCCACCAGTGCCCGGACAGAATTCACCTACGAGCAGTACTTC.

The chain has TRBV5-6 and TRBJ2-7; D gene unclear. The DNA end is more similar to TRBJ2-5, so the J call may be wrong. The CDR3 is 16 residues long. Germline lookup yields CDR1 SGHDT and CDR2 YYEEEE. For the CDR3, the DNA is TGTGCCAGCAGCTTTAGCCCCGGTGGAGTAAGTGAGACCCAGTACTTC. This sequence encodes CASSFSPGGVSETQYF.

V usage is TRBV18 and J usage is TRBJ2-7, with 8 bases fitting TRBD1. The J call may be incorrect, as the DNA end agrees better with TRBJ2-5. The CDR3 covers 16 residues. The germline CDR1 and CDR2 sequences are KGHSH and LQKENI. The CDR3 loop reads CASSPEAGGHQETQYF. The CDR3, as DNA: TGTGCCAGCTCACCGGAGGCAGGGGGCCACCAAGAGACCCAGTACTTC.

This clonotype was observed a few times. The chain uses TRBV5-5 and TRBJ2-3, with 7 bases matching TRBD2. Germline V gene sequence: CDR1 SGHKS, CDR2 YYEKEE (reference sequence). Unmatched junction bases numbered 11, after V lost 5 bases and J lost 2 bases. This CDR3 has 16 amino acids. The DNA for the CDR3 is TGTGCCAGCAGTCCGACCCCTAGCGGTTTCACAGATACGCAGTATTTT. Protein: CASSPTPSGFTDTQYF.

This clonotype was seen a handful of times. The chain employs TRBV7-2 and TRBJ2-3, with a tentative D call TRBD1 (6 bases). Trimming took off 5 bases at V and 4 bases at J, with 19 bases between the two ends. CDR1 SGHTA and CDR2 FQGNSA come from the germline V gene. The CDR3 contains 16 residues. The CDR3 spells CASSRGGRGVADTQYF. CDR3 coding DNA: TGTGCCAGCAGCCGGGGCGGCAGGGGAGTTGCAGATACGCAGTATTTT.

The rearrangement links TRBV4-1 to TRBJ1-1; D call uncertain. CDR3 length: 15 residues. Trimming shortened V by 0 bases and J by 0 bases, and 8 bases separated the two germline ends. The V gene's germline CDR1 is MGHRA and CDR2 YSYEKL. The CDR3 DNA follows: TGCGCCAGCAGCCAAGATGATAGACTGAACACTGAAGCTTTCTTT. Translating it yields CASSQDDRLNTEAFF.

This clonotype occurred once. The V gene is TRBV6-2 or TRBV6-3, the J gene TRBJ1-5; the D gene is possibly TRBD1 (5 bases). The germline V and J ends were trimmed by 7 bases and 2 bases, with 21 bases remaining between them. Germline V gene data show CDR1 as MNHEY and CDR2 as SVGEGT. This CDR3 spans 17 amino acids. Here the CDR3 reads CASTKGVGVGGNQPQHF. DNA for the CDR3: TGTGCCAGCACCAAAGGGGTCGGGGTTGGAGGCAATCAGCCCCAGCATTTT.

The rearrangement joins TRBV7-6 to TRBJ2-1; 8 positions match TRBD2. There are 16 residues in the CDR3. The V gene end was trimmed by 3 bases and the J gene end by 2 bases; junction bases not matched to a gene: 6. CDR1 and CDR2 from the germline V gene are SGHVS and FNYEAQ. DNA of the CDR3: TGTGCCAGCAGCTTCAGAGGCGGGAGGACCTACAATGAGCAGTTCTTC. Protein product: CASSFRGGRTYNEQFF.

The V and J genes are TRBV19 and TRBJ1-2; a possible D gene is TRBD1 (5 bases). V gave up 5 bases and J gave up 8 bases, with 15 bases separating them. Germline V gene data show CDR1 as LNHDA and CDR2 as SQIVND (reference sequence). The CDR3 consists of 13 residues. The CDR3 reads CASSLRRGQGYTF. CDR3 nucleotides: TGTGCCAGTAGTCTGAGAAGGGGTCAAGGCTACACCTTC.